The 13 T cell receptor beta chains given below trace back to one sample, sequenced in a study of blood T cell repertoires in COVID-19. Here immunoSEQ multiplex PCR was the method, and the copy in TCRdb shows in-frame clones only, minus some. The sample includes 130,000 or so clones, around 89% of them seen just once. Sequencing was done on a sample of peripheral blood. The source is a human donor with COVID-19, enrolled during active disease. The donor label of this sample is uncertain.

The rearrangement joins TRBV5-8 to TRBJ2-3; TRBD2 is a possible D gene (6 bases). V was trimmed by 9 bases and J by 0 bases, leaving 17 bases between them. The length of the CDR3 is 15 residues. Germline CDR1 is SGHTS and CDR2 is YDEGEE. CDR3 coding DNA: TGTGCCATCACCGTTAGCGGCTACAGCACAGATACGCAGTATTTT. Protein product: CAITVSGYSTDTQYF.

The gene calls are TRBV15 and TRBJ2-1; TRBD1 agrees at 9 bases. This CDR3 is built from 18 residues. CDR1 and CDR2 (germline): LNHNV, YYDKDF (reference sequence). After removal of 3 bases from V and 4 bases from J, the junction contained 13 bases not matched to a gene. This CDR3 is CATSSEPPGTGKYNEQFF. CDR3 sequence (DNA): TGTGCCACCAGCAGTGAGCCACCCGGGACAGGGAAATACAATGAGCAGTTCTTC.

A note on this clone: This sample also contains other DNA sequences that code for the same CDR3. CDR3 sequence reads: CASSYTGRGTEAFF. CDR3 coding DNA: TGTGCCAGCAGTTACACCGGGAGGGGCACTGAAGCTTTCTTT. This chain uses TRBV6-5 with TRBJ1-1, with D possibly TRBD1 on 5 matching bases. The V end lost 2 bases, the J end lost 4 bases, and 11 bases lay between the germline ends. The CDR3 sequence is 14 residues long. CDR1 is MNHEY and CDR2 is SVGAGI in the germline V gene.

This chain uses TRBV7-3 with TRBJ2-3, with D unclear. The V and J ends lost 5 bases and 2 bases respectively, with 11 bases between them. This CDR3 is 14 amino acids long. The germline V gene has CDR1 SGHTA and CDR2 FQGTGA. CDR3 nucleotides: TGTGCCAGCAGCCCCTTCCGAGCCACAGATACGCAGTATTTT. Translated, it gives CASSPFRATDTQYF. Together with reference TRBV7-3 and TRBJ2-3, the CDR3 gives the full variable domain: GAGVSQTPSNKVTEKGKYVELRCDPISGHTALYWYRQSLGQGPEFLIYFQGTGAADDSGLPNDRFFAVRPEGSVSTLKIQRTERGDSAVYLCASSPFRATDTQYFGPGTRLTVL.

This clone occurred once. The chain has TRBV6-6 and TRBJ2-1; a possible D gene is TRBD1 (6 bases). CDR1 and CDR2 from the germline V gene are MNHNY and SVGAGI (reference sequence). Between the trimmed V and J ends, which lost 5 bases and 0 bases, there was a span of 17 bases. The CDR3 length is 17 residues. The CDR3 bases are TGTGCCAGCAGTCTCCCCTCCGGGACAAGCTCCTACAATGAGCAGTTCTTC. Protein product: CASSLPSGTSSYNEQFF.

CDR3 amino acids: CASSHRLAGEGEQFF. CDR3 nucleotides: TGTGCCAGCAGCCACCGACTAGCGGGAGAAGGAGAGCAGTTCTTC. This rearrangement joins TRBV3-1 (or the pseudogene TRBV3-2) to TRBJ2-1; TRBD2 aligns across 12 bases. Germline V gene sequence: CDR1 LGHDT, CDR2 YNNKEL (reference sequence). Trimming removed 3 bases from V and 10 bases from J; junction bases left unmatched: 7. The CDR3 loop spans 15 amino acids.

The V gene is TRBV2, the J gene TRBJ2-7; the match to TRBD2 covers 7 bases. V trimming: 6 bases; J trimming: 3 bases; junction bases outside the gene matches: 11. Germline V gene sequence: CDR1 SNHLY, CDR2 FYNNEI. The CDR3 sequence is 15 residues long. CDR3 in DNA: TGTGCCAGCAGAATGGGGGGGGGTGATCTCTACGAGCAGTACTTC. Protein product: CASRMGGGDLYEQYF.

The rearrangement links TRBV19 to TRBJ2-3, with D tentatively TRBD2 (5 bases). Germline CDR1 is LNHDA and CDR2 is SQIVND (reference sequence). V lost 5 bases, J lost 4 bases, and 13 bases lay in between. The CDR3 extends over 14 amino acids. In nucleotides, the CDR3 is TGTGCCAGTAGTTTTGAAGCGGCGGCAGATACGCAGTATTTT. Its protein is CASSFEAAADTQYF.

The chain carries TRBV3-1 (or the pseudogene TRBV3-2) and TRBJ2-7; D call uncertain. Germline V CDR1 and CDR2: LGHDT, YNNKEL (reference sequence). The V and J ends lost 2 bases and 7 bases respectively, with 6 bases between them. This CDR3 spans 11 amino acids. The DNA for the CDR3 is TGTGCCAGCAGCCAACGGTGGGAGCAGTACTTC. As protein: CASSQRWEQYF.

The CDR3 nucleotides read TGTGCCAGCAGGTCACCGGGACAGGGTAGGGGCTACACCTTC. Amino acid sequence: CASRSPGQGRGYTF. The chain employs TRBV28 and TRBJ1-2; 9 bases match TRBD1. Looked up from germline, CDR1 is MDHEN and CDR2 is SYDVKM. The CDR3 has 14 amino acids. The V gene end was trimmed by 6 bases and the J gene end by 8 bases; junction bases not matched to a gene: 10.

This chain links TRBV6-5 with TRBJ2-7, with TRBD1 as a possible D gene (5 bases). The germline CDR1 and CDR2 sequences are MNHEY and SVGAGI. V was cut by 2 bases and J by 1 base, with 12 bases left in between. This CDR3 is 15 amino acids long. CDR3 amino acids: CASSYTRTPSYEQYF. CDR3 DNA: TGTGCCAGCAGTTACACAAGGACACCTTCCTACGAGCAGTACTTC.

The chain uses TRBV7-9 and TRBJ2-1, with D maybe TRBD1 (6 bases). There are 15 residues in the CDR3. Germline lookup yields CDR1 SEHNR and CDR2 FQNEAQ (reference sequence). V gave up 5 bases and J gave up 4 bases, with 15 bases separating them. The CDR3 DNA reads as TGTGCCAGCAGCATGGACAGCGTAGAGTACAATGAGCAGTTCTTC. It translates to CASSMDSVEYNEQFF.

The chain recombines TRBV10-1 with TRBJ2-3; 9 positions agree with TRBD1. The V gene's germline CDR1 is WNHNN and CDR2 SYGVQD (reference sequence). Trimming cost V 6 bases and J 4 bases; bases outside gene matches: 8. The CDR3 is made up of 15 amino acids. Here the CDR3 reads CASSSDRGVPDTQYF. Written as DNA, the CDR3 is TGCGCCAGCAGCTCCGACAGGGGGGTCCCAGATACGCAGTATTTT.